Here is one TCR beta chain with its context. The sample is drawn from a study of control samples from healthy donors and cancer patients. Sequencing used immunoSEQ multiplex PCR; TCRdb keeps in-frame clones, though not all of them. There are fewer than 100,000 clones in the sample; roughly 78% occur only once, and 1.5% to 2.5% lies in the top ten. The CDR3 totals 13 residues. Trimming stripped 1 base from V and 5 bases from J, with 10 bases between. From germline, CDR1 is SGHTS and CDR2 YDEGEE. This sequence originates from a man in his sixties in good health. The sample consisted of blood. V is TRBV5-8 and J is TRBJ2-7; no definite D call. The CDR3 spells CASSLPVSHEQYF. CDR3 nucleotides: TGTGCCAGCAGCTTGCCTGTTTCCCACGAGCAGTACTTC.